This TCR beta chain was profiled in a study of CD8 T cells in ankylosing spondylitis. General study points: Previous work reported some of these motif variants in the synovial fluid and blood of reactive arthritis. Ankylosing spondylitis blood appeared to be characterized by a TCR beta motif of several highly homologous variants. Disease-linked clones reportedly concentrated significantly in matched ankylosing spondylitis synovial fluid.

To note about this clonotype: The antigen is not known.

Making the TCR beta libraries involved quantitative 5'-RACE with molecular barcodes. MiXCR, run by TCRdb on the 5' RACE reads, gives a single entry per CDR3 protein. The table records about 750,000 distinct CDR3 sequences, around 20% of them present only once. Germline V CDR1 and CDR2: SGHAT, FQDESV (reference sequence). Between the trimmed V and J ends, which lost 2 bases and 0 bases, there was a span of 10 bases. This CDR3 has 15 amino acids. The chain employs TRBV11-1 and TRBJ1-1; a weak D match, TRBD1 (5 bases). Material for sequencing was blood, either unsorted or a sorted T cell fraction (not recorded which). This receptor was taken from a male donor with ankylosing spondylitis. CDR3 sequence: CASSLKGAVNTEAFF. CDR3 nucleotides: TGTGCCAGCAGCTTAAAAGGGGCGGTGAACACTGAAGCTTTCTTT.